These 13 T cell receptor beta chains share one sample of origin, sequenced in a study of OX40 agonist ivuxolimab in advanced cancers. Produced via immunoSEQ multiplex PCR; TCRdb's table is partial and in-frame only. Of some 50,000 clones in the sample, 60% to 80% were seen once. The sequenced sample was CD4+ or CD8+ T cells sorted from blood, obtained in a trial of the OX40 agonist ivuxolimab. The receptors here all came from an adult with an advanced solid tumor such as melanoma, head and neck, liver or kidney cancer.

The V and J genes are TRBV30 and TRBJ2-7; 13 bases fit TRBD2. V lost 1 base to trimming and J lost 0 bases; unmatched junction nucleotides: 6. The CDR3 is 17 residues long. The germline gives CDR1 GTSNPN, CDR2 SVGIG (reference sequence). This chain's CDR3 is CAWSALTSGRASYEQYF. CDR3 DNA: TGTGCCTGGAGTGCCCTCACTAGCGGGAGGGCCTCCTACGAGCAGTACTTC.

This clone was seen only once. In DNA form, the CDR3 reads TGTGCCAGTAGCCCCCGGGGGGCGGGAGTGGCCTACAATGAGCAGTTCTTC. Amino acid sequence: CASSPRGAGVAYNEQFF. V gene TRBV19 combines with J gene TRBJ2-1; possible D gene TRBD2, 7 bases. Trimming pared 6 bases from V and 2 bases from J, leaving 20 bases between. The CDR3 has 17 amino acids. CDR1 LNHDA and CDR2 SQIVND come from the germline V gene (reference sequence).

This clone was seen a handful of times. The chain links TRBV4-3 to TRBJ1-3; D gene unclear. This CDR3 is 15 amino acids long. Germline assignment: CDR1 LGHNA and CDR2 YSLEER. V was clipped by 1 base and J by 0 bases, with 7 bases between them. CDR3 in amino acids: CASSQGRFSGNTIYF. As DNA, the CDR3 is TGCGCCAGCAGCCAAGGACGTTTCTCTGGAAACACCATATATTTT.

The table lists this clone with a few counts. The gene calls are TRBV6-1 and TRBJ2-1; D is possibly TRBD2 (6 bases). From germline, CDR1 is MNHNS and CDR2 SASEGT. The V gene lost 1 base and the J gene lost 6 bases, with 13 bases spanning the gap. The CDR3 runs 15 residues. The CDR3 nucleotides read TGTGCCAGCAGTGAAGGCTCGGCGGGACGCAATGAGCAGTTCTTC. It codes for CASSEGSAGRNEQFF.

As to this clone: The junction departs from the called germline gene at one end, perhaps through a read error. The chain combines TRBV4-3 with TRBJ2-5; D could derive from TRBD1 or TRBD2 (6 bases each). The CDR3 spans 17 residues. Germline assignment: CDR1 LGHNA and CDR2 YSLEER. The CDR3 protein is CASSQFGSGEDQETQYF. CDR3 nucleotides: TGCGCCAGCAGCCAATTTGGCTCAGGGGAGGACCAGGAGACCCAGTACTTC.

The rearrangement joins TRBV2 to TRBJ1-4; D gene unclear. The V end was cut by 3 bases, the J end by 8 bases, with 13 bases between. The CDR3 loop spans 14 amino acids. The germline CDR1 and CDR2 sequences are SNHLY and FYNNEI. The DNA for the CDR3 is TGTGCCAGCAGTGAGTTTAAGGGCCGGGAAAAACTGTTTTTT. Translated: CASSEFKGREKLFF.

The chain has TRBV19 and TRBJ2-1; 12 bases line up with TRBD2. With 6 bases clipped from V and 8 bases from J, the junction kept 11 bases outside the gene matches. CDR1 is LNHDA and CDR2 is SQIVND in the germline V gene (reference sequence). The CDR3 totals 16 residues. This chain's CDR3 is CASSTLAGGLPYEQFF. The CDR3 DNA follows: TGTGCCAGTAGCACCCTAGCGGGAGGGCTTCCGTATGAGCAGTTCTTC.

This sequence joins TRBV27 and TRBJ1-6; no clear D gene. V dropped 4 bases and J dropped 13 bases, with 26 bases sitting between them. The CDR3 is made up of 17 amino acids. CDR1 is MNHEY, CDR2 SMNVEV, per germline (reference sequence). The CDR3: CASSSWPSDRPQLPLHF. In nucleotides, the CDR3 is TGTGCCAGCAGTTCTTGGCCTTCGGACCGCCCTCAATTGCCCCTCCACTTT.

The chain couples TRBV4-3 to TRBJ2-1; D possibly matches TRBD1 or TRBD2 (5 bases each). Per the germline V gene, CDR1 is LGHNA and CDR2 is YSLEER. The CDR3 is made up of 16 amino acids. Deletions cut 2 bases from V and 4 bases from J, with 15 bases between. Here the CDR3 DNA reads TGCGCCAGCAGCCAAAACCCCGTGGGGGTATACAATGAGCAGTTCTTC. It specifies CASSQNPVGVYNEQFF.

This chain links TRBV4-2 with TRBJ2-1; no clear D. V was pared by 2 bases and J by 14 bases, with 16 bases between. Germline CDR1 LGHNA, CDR2 YNFKEQ. This CDR3 contains 13 residues. The CDR3 here is CASSQSGLVPEFF. In DNA form, the CDR3 reads TGTGCCAGCAGCCAAAGTGGGCTAGTCCCGGAGTTCTTC.

This chain uses TRBV6-1 with TRBJ2-1; 9 bases fit TRBD2. The CDR3 has 16 amino acids. Germline assignment: CDR1 MNHNS and CDR2 SASEGT. V lost 1 base to trimming and J lost 8 bases; unmatched junction nucleotides: 9. The CDR3, as DNA: TGTGCCAGCAGTGAAGGGTTTTGGACTAGCGAGGATGAGCAGTTCTTC. Translation: CASSEGFWTSEDEQFF.

This CDR3 is CATRKPGQERTEAFF. For the CDR3, the DNA is TGTGCCACCAGAAAACCGGGACAGGAGAGGACTGAAGCTTTCTTT. V usage is TRBV15 and J usage is TRBJ1-1, with TRBD1 matching 8 bases. Per the germline V gene, CDR1 is LNHNV and CDR2 is YYDKDF (reference sequence). The ends lost 6 bases at V and 5 bases at J; junction bases unmatched: 11. CDR3 length: 15 amino acids.

Written as DNA, the CDR3 is TGCGCCAGCAGCTTAGCCCCTGTGGCGAGCTCCTACAATGAGCAGTTCTTC. It codes for CASSLAPVASSYNEQFF. The chain recombines TRBV5-1 with TRBJ2-1; the D is unclear. CDR1 is SGHRS and CDR2 is YFSETQ in the germline V gene. The CDR3 has 17 residues. V dropped 2 bases and J dropped 0 bases, with 15 bases sitting between them.